These 12 T cell receptor beta chains were sequenced from one sample in a study of T-cell reconstitution after alpha-beta-depleted transplantation in children. Preparing the TCRbeta library involved the use of unique molecular identifiers. TCRdb reprocessed the PCR reads via MiXCR and lists one record per CDR3 protein. The sample lists approximately 430,000 distinct CDR3 sequences, around 15% seen once, with around 28% in the top ten. The starting material was PBMCs, mostly from graft donor cells, obtained 360 days after TCRalphabeta/CD19-depleted stem cell transplant. These receptors were collected from a boy under two years old who had a stem cell transplant for Wiskott-Aldrich syndrome, so the T cells may come from the graft donor.

V usage is TRBV5-1 and J usage is TRBJ2-2; D may match TRBD1 or TRBD2 (6 bases each). Germline V gives CDR1 SGHRS, CDR2 YFSETQ. Between the trimmed V and J ends, which lost 2 bases and 0 bases, there was a span of 11 bases. This CDR3 spans 16 amino acids. CDR3 loop: CASSFKRGPNTGELFF. CDR3 DNA sequence: TGCGCCAGCAGCTTTAAACGGGGGCCGAACACCGGGGAGCTGTTTTTT.

This chain connects TRBV10-3 to TRBJ2-2, with TRBD2 matching 12 bases. With 8 bases clipped from V and 4 bases from J, the junction kept 8 bases outside the gene matches. The length of the CDR3 is 16 residues. Germline CDR1 ENHRY, CDR2 SYGVKD. The CDR3 region is CAIAPTSGRSTGELFF. CDR3 coding DNA: TGTGCCATCGCCCCAACTAGCGGGAGGTCCACCGGGGAGCTGTTTTTT.

This chain uses TRBV29-1 with TRBJ2-3; D perhaps matches TRBD1 (5 bases). The V gene lost 4 bases and the J gene lost 7 bases, with 15 bases spanning the gap. This CDR3 is 13 amino acids long. Germline loops: CDR1 SQVTM, CDR2 ANQGSEA. This chain's CDR3 is CSVADRSYHTQYF. The CDR3 bases are TGCAGCGTTGCCGACAGATCCTACCATACGCAGTATTTT.

This clonotype was seen only a few times. The V and J genes are TRBV12-3 or TRBV12-4 and TRBJ2-5, with 7 bases identical to TRBD2. The CDR3 is 11 amino acids. Losses at the gene ends were 6 bases for V and 14 bases for J; bases not matched to a gene: 9. The CDR3 DNA reads as TGTGCCAGCAGCCGGGGCGGGACTACATACTTC. Translated: CASSRGGTTYF.

This rearrangement joins TRBV6-5 to TRBJ2-2, with D perhaps matching TRBD2 (5 bases). Between the trimmed V and J ends, which lost 2 bases and 3 bases, there was a span of 13 bases. The CDR3 contains 16 residues. Germline V gene sequence: CDR1 MNHEY, CDR2 SVGAGI. The CDR3, as DNA: TGTGCCAGCAGTTACCTCGGGGTCTATCACACCGGGGAGCTGTTTTTT. Protein sequence: CASSYLGVYHTGELFF.

The rearrangement links TRBV10-2 to TRBJ2-3; D perhaps matches TRBD2 (5 bases). CDR1 and CDR2 (germline): WSHSY, SAAADI. The CDR3 loop spans 15 amino acids. The V gene lost 3 bases and the J gene lost 1 base, with 11 bases spanning the gap. In DNA form, the CDR3 reads TGCGCCAGCAGTGACCTAGGACTTTGCACAGATACGCAGTATTTT. It is translated as CASSDLGLCTDTQYF.

In nucleotides, the CDR3 is TGTGCCAGCAGTTACGGGCAGGGAGGCCAGCCCCAGCATTTT. Translation gives CASSYGQGGQPQHF. This rearrangement joins TRBV6-5 to TRBJ1-5; D may be TRBD1 (5 bases). Trimming took off 2 bases at V and 7 bases at J, with 12 bases between the two ends. The germline V gene has CDR1 MNHEY and CDR2 SVGAGI. This CDR3 is 14 amino acids long.

This clonotype was recorded at least ten times. This chain uses TRBV12-3 or TRBV12-4 with TRBJ2-1; maybe TRBD2 (6 bases). Trimming took off 4 bases at V and 8 bases at J, with 18 bases between the two ends. CDR3 length: 15 amino acids. CDR3 bases: TGTGCCAGCAGTTCGGTGGGCGGGATGGTCGATGAGCAGTTCTTC. Residues: CASSSVGGMVDEQFF.

This clonotype was seen more than once but under ten times. The chain combines TRBV6-1 with TRBJ2-5, with TRBD1 identical over 7 bases. The CDR3 has 15 residues. J was trimmed by 5 bases and V by 6 bases; bases with no gene match: 12. CDR1 and CDR2 from the germline V gene are MNHNS and SASEGT. The CDR3 protein is CASSISTGDWETQYF. The DNA of the CDR3 is TGTGCCAGCAGCATCTCTACAGGGGATTGGGAGACCCAGTACTTC.

This clonotype has only a few counts. J is TRBJ2-7 and V is TRBV28, with 12 bases lining up with TRBD1. The CDR3 contains 16 residues. Germline CDR1 and CDR2: MDHEN and SYDVKM. The J segment lost 7 bases and the V segment lost 2 bases, leaving 9 bases of the junction unmatched. As DNA, the CDR3 is TGTGCCAGCAGTTTAACCTCCGGGACAGGGGGCCGGGAGCAGTACTTC. Amino acid sequence: CASSLTSGTGGREQYF.

The chain joins TRBV5-1 to TRBJ2-7, with 8 bases that match TRBD1. The germline gives CDR1 SGHRS, CDR2 YFSETQ. The J segment lost 1 base and the V segment lost 1 base, leaving 4 bases of the junction unmatched. CDR3 length: 15 residues. The CDR3 region is CASSLQGAPSYEQYF. In nucleotides, the CDR3 is TGCGCCAGCAGCTTGCAGGGGGCCCCATCCTACGAGCAGTACTTC.

This clonotype was seen only a few times. The chain recombines TRBV20-1 with TRBJ2-1; no definite D call. The V gene lost 1 base and the J gene lost 5 bases, with 6 bases spanning the gap. Germline V lookup: CDR1 DFQATT, CDR2 SNEGSKA (reference sequence). The CDR3 extends over 12 amino acids. CDR3 protein: CSARVTNNEQFF. The CDR3 nucleotides read TGCAGTGCTAGAGTCACGAACAATGAGCAGTTCTTC.